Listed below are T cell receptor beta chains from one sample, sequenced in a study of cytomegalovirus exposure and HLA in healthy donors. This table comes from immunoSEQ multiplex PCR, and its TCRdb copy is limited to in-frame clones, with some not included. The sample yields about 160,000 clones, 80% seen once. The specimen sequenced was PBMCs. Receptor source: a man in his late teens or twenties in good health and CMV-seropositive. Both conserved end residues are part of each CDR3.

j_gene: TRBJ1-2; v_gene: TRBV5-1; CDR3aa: CASSITGGPNYGYTF
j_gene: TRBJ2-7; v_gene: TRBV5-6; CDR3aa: CASSLRDRAFEQYF
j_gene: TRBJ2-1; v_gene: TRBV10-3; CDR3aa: CASGVASGIGNEQFF
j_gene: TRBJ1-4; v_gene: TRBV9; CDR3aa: CASSVGTGVGNEKLFF
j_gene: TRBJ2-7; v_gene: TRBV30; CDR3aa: CAWTSGLSYEQYF
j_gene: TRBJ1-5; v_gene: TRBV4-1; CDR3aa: CASSQVERGNQPQHF
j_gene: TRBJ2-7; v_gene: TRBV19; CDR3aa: CASKEQASGDTYEQYF
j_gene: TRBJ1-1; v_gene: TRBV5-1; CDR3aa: CASSLSGQGNTEAFF
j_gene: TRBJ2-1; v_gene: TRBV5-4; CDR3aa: CASSSRLAGPRGNEQFF
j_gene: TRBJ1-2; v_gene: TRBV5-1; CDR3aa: CASRQQGIYGYTF
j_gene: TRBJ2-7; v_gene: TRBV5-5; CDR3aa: CASSLVQGGAYEQYF
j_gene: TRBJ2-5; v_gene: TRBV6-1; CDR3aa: CASTEWENQETQYF
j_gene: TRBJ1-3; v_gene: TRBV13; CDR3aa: CASSLGLAGESGNTVYF
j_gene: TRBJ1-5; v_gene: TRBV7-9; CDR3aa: CASSLSRQAPQHF
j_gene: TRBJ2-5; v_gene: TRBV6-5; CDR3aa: CASSYPPGVEQYF
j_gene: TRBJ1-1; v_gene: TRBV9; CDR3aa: CASSQGERSTEAFF
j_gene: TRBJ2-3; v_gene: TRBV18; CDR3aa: CASSLGGTSTDTQYF
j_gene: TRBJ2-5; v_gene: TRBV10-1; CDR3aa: CASSEPDQETQYF
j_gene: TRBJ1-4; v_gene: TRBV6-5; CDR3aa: CASRSGAEYEKLFF
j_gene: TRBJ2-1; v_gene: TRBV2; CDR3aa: CARKLAGGYNEQFF
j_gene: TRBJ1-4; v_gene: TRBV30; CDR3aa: CAWSFNRGPWEKLFF
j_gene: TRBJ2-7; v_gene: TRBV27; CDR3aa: CASSLRTGLGEQYF
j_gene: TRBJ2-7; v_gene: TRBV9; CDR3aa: CASSVGDRLWEQYF
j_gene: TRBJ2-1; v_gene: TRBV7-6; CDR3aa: CASSQYRTNNEQFF
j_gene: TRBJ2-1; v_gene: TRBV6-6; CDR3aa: CASSWTSGGVYNEQFF
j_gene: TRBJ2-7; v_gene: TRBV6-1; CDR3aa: CASSELRDRSYEQYF
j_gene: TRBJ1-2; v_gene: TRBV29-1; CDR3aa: CSVTPGQGNKGTF
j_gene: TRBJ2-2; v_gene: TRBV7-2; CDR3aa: CASSLEVGELFF
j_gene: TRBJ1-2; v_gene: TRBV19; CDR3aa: CASSADRAANYGYTF
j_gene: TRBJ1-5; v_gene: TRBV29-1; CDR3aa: CSVDSGDQPQHF
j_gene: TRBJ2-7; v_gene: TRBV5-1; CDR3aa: CASSLAPDRALSYEQYF
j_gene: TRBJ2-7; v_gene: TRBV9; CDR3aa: CASSAPGQSYEQYF
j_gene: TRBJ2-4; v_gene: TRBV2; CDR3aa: CASSGYDRFSVLAKNIQYF
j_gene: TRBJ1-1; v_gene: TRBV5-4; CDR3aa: CASSWTGGNTEAFF
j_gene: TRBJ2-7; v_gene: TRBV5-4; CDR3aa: CASSRQGFDEQYF
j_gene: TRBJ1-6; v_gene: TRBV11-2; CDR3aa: CASSPRTGADSPLHF
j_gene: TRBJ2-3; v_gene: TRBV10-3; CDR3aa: CAISESTSGPSTDTQYF
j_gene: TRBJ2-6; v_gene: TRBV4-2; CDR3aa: CASSQDLSAGANVLTF
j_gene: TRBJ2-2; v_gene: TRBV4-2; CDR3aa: CASSQGPGGAGELFF
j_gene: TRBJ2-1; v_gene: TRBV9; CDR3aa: CASSVEGTRSYNEQFF
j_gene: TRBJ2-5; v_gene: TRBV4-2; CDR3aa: CASSQVLPSPWLRGGQETQYF
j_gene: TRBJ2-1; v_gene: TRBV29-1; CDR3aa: CSVEDRTSAYNEQFF
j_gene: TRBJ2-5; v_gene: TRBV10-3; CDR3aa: CAISRQGQETQYF
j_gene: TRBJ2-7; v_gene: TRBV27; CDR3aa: CASSLAGGPDEQYF
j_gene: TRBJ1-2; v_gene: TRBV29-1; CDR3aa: CSVEGQGPYGYTF
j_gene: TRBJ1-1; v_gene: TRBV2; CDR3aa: CASNTGVAEAFF
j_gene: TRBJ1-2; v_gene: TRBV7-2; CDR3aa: CASSLSRSAYGYTF
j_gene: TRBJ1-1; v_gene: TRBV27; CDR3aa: CASSLNRGGNPAFF